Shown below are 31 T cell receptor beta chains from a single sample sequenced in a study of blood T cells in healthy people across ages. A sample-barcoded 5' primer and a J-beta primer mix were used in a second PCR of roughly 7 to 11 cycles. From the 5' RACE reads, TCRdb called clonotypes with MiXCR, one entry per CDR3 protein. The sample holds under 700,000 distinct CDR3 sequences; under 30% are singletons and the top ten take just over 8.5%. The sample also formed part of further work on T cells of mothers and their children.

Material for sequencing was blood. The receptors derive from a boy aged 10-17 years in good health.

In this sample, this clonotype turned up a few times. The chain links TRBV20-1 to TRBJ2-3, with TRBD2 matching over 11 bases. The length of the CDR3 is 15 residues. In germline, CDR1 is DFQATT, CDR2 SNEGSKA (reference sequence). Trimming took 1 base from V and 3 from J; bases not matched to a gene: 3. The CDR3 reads CSARVLAGVTDTQYF. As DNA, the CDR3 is TGCAGTGCTAGAGTACTAGCGGGAGTGACAGATACGCAGTATTTT.

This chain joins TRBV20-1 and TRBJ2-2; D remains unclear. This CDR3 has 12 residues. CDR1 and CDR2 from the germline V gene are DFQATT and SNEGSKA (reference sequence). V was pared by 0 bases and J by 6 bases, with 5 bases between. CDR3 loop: CSARDGSGELFF. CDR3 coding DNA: TGCAGTGCTAGAGATGGGTCCGGGGAGCTGTTTTTT.

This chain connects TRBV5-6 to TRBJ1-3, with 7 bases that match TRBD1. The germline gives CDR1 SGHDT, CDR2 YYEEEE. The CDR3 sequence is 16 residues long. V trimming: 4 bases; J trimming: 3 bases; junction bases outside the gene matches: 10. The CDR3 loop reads CASSQTGQGYGNTIYF. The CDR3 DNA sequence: TGTGCCAGCAGCCAGACAGGGCAAGGTTATGGAAACACCATATATTTT.

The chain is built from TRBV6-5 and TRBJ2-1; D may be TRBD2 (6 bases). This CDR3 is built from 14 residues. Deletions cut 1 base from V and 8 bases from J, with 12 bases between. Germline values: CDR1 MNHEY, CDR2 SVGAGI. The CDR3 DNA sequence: TGTGCCAGCAGTTACTACCGGGGGTCGGATGAGCAGTTCTTC. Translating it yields CASSYYRGSDEQFF.

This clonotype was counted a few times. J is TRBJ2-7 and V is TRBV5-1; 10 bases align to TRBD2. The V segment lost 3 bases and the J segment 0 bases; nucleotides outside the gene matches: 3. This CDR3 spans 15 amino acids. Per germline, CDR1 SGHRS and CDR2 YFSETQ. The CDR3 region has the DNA TGCGCCAGCAGCTCTAGCGGGGGAATCTCCTACGAGCAGTACTTC. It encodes CASSSSGGISYEQYF.

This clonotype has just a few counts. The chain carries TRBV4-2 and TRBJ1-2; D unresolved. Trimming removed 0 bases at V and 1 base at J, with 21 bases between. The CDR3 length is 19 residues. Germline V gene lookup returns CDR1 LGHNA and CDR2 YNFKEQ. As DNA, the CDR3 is TGTGCCAGCAGCCAAGAGGGTGGAGCCATGAGGAGATTTAACTATGGCTACACCTTC. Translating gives CASSQEGGAMRRFNYGYTF.

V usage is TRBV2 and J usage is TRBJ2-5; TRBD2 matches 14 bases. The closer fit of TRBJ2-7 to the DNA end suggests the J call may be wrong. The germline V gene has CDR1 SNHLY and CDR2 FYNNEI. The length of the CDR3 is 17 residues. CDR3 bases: TGTGCCAGCAGTGATGGAGGACTAGCGGGGGGCACCTACGAGCAGTACTTC. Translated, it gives CASSDGGLAGGTYEQYF.

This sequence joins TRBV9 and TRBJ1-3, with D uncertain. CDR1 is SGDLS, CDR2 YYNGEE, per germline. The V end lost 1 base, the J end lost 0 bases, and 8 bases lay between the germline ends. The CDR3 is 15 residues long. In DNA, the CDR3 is TGTGCCAGCAGCGTATCCAGTGGCTCTGGAAACACCATATATTTT. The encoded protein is CASSVSSGSGNTIYF.

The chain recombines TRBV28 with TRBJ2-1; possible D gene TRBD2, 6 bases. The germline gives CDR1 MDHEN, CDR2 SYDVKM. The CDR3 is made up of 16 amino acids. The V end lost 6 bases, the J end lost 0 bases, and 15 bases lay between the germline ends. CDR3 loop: CASSYPYGSSYNEQFF. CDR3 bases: TGTGCCAGCAGCTATCCCTACGGGAGCTCCTACAATGAGCAGTTCTTC.

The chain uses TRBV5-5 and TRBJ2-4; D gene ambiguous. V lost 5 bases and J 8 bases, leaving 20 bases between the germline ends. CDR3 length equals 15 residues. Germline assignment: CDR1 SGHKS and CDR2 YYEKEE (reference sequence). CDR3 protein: CASSYLSAKIDIQYF. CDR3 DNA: TGTGCCAGCAGTTACCTATCAGCTAAGATTGACATTCAGTACTTC.

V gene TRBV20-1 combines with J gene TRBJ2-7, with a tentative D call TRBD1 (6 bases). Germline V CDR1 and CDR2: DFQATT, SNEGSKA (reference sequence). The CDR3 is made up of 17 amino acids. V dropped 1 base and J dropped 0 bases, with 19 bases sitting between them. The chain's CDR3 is CSARAPTGDGTSYEQYF. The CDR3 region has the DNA TGCAGTGCTAGAGCCCCGACAGGCGATGGGACCTCCTACGAGCAGTACTTC.

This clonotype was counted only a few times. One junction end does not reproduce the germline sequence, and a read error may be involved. This chain's CDR3 is CASSLLGVGTGGNSPLHF. In DNA, the CDR3 is TGTGCCAGCAGCTTACTTGGAGTAGGGACAGGGGGTAATTCGCCCCTCCACTTT. The chain employs TRBV11-2 and TRBJ1-6, with 11 bases aligning to TRBD1. CDR3 size: 18 residues. The germline V gene encodes CDR1 SGHAT and CDR2 FQNNGV.

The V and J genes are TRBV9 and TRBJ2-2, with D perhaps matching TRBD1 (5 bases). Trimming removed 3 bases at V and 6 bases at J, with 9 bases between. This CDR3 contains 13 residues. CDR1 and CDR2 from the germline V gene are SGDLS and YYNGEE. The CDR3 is CASSADSSGELFF. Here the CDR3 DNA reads TGTGCCAGCAGCGCTGACAGCTCCGGGGAGCTGTTTTTT.

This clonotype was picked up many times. CDR3 amino acids: CASSAGTQEETQYF. For the CDR3, the DNA is TGTGCCAGCTCAGCCGGGACCCAAGAAGAGACCCAGTACTTC. This chain links TRBV18 with TRBJ2-5; D assignment may be TRBD1 or TRBD2 (5 bases each). The V and J ends lost 5 bases and 3 bases respectively, with 13 bases between them. This CDR3 region has 14 residues. Germline V gene data show CDR1 as KGHSH and CDR2 as LQKENI. The complete variable domain, with remaining parts taken from reference TRBV18 and TRBJ2-5, reads NAGVMQNPRHLVRRRGQEARLRCSPMKGHSHVYWYRQLPEEGLKFMVYLQKENIIDESGMPKERFSAEFPKEGPSILRIQQVVRGDSAAYFCASSAGTQEETQYFGPGTRLLVL.

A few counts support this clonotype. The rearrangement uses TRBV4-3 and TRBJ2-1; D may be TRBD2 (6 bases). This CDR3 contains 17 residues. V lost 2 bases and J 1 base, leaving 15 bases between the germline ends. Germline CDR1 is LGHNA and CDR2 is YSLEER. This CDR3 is CASSQQYGGFSYNEQFF. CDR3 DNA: TGCGCCAGCAGCCAACAATACGGAGGGTTTTCCTACAATGAGCAGTTCTTC.

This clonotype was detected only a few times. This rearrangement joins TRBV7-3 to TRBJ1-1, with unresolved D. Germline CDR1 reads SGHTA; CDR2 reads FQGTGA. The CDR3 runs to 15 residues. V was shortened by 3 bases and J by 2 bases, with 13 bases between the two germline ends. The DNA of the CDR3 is TGTGCCAGCAGCTTGGCCCTGGTGGATAACACTGAAGCTTTCTTT. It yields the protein CASSLALVDNTEAFF. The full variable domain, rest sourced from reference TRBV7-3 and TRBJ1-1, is GAGVSQTPSNKVTEKGKYVELRCDPISGHTALYWYRQSLGQGPEFLIYFQGTGAADDSGLPNDRFFAVRPEGSVSTLKIQRTERGDSAVYLCASSLALVDNTEAFFGQGTRLTVV.

The CDR3 region has the DNA TGTGCCAGCCATACAGGGCGGGGAACTGAAGCTTTCTTT. Translation gives CASHTGRGTEAFF. The chain combines TRBV27 with TRBJ1-1, with D perhaps matching TRBD1 (6 bases). Trimming stripped 8 bases from V and 5 bases from J, with 15 bases between. This CDR3 has 13 residues. The germline V gene encodes CDR1 MNHEY and CDR2 SMNVEV (reference sequence).

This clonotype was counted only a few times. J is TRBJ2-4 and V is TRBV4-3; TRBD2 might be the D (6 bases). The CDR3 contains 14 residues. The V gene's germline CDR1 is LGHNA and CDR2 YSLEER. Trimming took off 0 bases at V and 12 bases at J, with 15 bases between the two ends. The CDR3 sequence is CASSQDSGGTGQYF. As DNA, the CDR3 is TGCGCCAGCAGCCAAGATTCAGGAGGGACGGGTCAGTACTTC.

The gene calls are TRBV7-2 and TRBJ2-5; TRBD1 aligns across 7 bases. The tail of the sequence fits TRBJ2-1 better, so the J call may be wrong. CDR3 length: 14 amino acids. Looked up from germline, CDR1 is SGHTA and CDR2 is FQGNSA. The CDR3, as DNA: TGTGCCAGCAGCTTAAAGACAGGGACGCATGAGCAGTTCTTC. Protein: CASSLKTGTHEQFF.

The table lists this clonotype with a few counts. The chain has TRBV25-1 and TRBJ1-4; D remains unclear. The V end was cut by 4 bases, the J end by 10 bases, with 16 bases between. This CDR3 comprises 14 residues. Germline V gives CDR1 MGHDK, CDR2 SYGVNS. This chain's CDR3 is CASSGTGARGKLFF. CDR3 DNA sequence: TGTGCCAGCAGTGGTACGGGTGCAAGAGGAAAACTGTTTTTT.

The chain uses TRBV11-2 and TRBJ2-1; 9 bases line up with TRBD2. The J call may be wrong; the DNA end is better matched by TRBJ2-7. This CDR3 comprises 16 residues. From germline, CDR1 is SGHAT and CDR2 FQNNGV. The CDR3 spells CASSLAPGLAAYEQYF. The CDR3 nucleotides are TGTGCCAGCAGCTTGGCCCCGGGACTAGCAGCCTACGAGCAGTACTTC.

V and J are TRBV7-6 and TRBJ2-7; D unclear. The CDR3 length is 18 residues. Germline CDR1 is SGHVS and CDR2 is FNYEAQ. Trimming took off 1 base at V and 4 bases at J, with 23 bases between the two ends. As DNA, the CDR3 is TGTGCCAGCAGCTTAGTGGCTCCCACCCGGTTACCTTTTTACGAGCAGTACTTC. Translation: CASSLVAPTRLPFYEQYF. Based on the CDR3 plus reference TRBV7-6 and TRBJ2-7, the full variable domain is GAGVSQSPRYKVTKRGQDVALRCDPISGHVSLYWYRQALGQGPEFLTYFNYEAQQDKSGLPNDRFSAERPEGSISTLTIQRTEQRDSAMYRCASSLVAPTRLPFYEQYFGPGTRLTVT.

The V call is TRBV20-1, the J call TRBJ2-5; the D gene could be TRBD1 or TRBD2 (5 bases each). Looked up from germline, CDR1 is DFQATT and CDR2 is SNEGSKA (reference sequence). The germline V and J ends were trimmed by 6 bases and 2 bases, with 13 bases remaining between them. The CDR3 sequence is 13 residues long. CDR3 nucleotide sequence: TGCAGTGCCGTCGGGACGGAGCAAGAGACCCAGTACTTC. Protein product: CSAVGTEQETQYF.

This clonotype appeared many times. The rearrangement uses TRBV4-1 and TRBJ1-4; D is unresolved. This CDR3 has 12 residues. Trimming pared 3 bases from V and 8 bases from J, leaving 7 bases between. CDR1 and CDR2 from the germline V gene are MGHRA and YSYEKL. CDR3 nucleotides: TGCGCCAGCAGCCATCTTTGGGAAAAACTGTTTTTT. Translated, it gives CASSHLWEKLFF.

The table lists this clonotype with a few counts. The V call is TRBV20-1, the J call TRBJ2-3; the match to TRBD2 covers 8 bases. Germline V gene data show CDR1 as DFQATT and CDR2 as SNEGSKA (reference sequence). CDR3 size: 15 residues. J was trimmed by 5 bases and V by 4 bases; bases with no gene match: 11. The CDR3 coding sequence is TGCAGTGCTAAAAGCGGGAGTCTCGCTGGAGATACGCAGTATTTT. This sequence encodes CSAKSGSLAGDTQYF.

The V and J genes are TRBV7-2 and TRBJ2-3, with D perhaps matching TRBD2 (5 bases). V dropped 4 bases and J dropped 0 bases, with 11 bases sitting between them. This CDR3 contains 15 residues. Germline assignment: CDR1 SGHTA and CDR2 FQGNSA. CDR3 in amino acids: CASSSRRTSTDTQYF. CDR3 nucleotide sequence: TGTGCCAGCAGCTCGCGGCGGACTAGCACAGATACGCAGTATTTT.

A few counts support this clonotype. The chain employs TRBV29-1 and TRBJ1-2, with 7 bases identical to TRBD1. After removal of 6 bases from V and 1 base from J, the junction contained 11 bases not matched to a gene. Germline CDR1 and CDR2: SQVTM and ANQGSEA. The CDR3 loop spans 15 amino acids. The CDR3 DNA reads TGCAGCGTCCTCGTTTTAGGGACAGTTAACTATGGCTACACCTTC. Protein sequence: CSVLVLGTVNYGYTF.

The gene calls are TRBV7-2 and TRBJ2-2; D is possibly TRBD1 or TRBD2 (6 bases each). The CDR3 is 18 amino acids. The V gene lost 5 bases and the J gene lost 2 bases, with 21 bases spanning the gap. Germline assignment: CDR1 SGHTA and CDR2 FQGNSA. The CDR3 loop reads CASSLTTYGGTNTGELFF. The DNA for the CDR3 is TGTGCCAGCAGCCTAACCACCTATGGGGGGACAAACACCGGGGAGCTGTTTTTT.

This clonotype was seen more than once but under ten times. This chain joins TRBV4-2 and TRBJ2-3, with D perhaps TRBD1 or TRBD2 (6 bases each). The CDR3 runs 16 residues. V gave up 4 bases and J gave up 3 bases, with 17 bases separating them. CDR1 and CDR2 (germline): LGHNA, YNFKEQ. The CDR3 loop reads CASSPLLGGGTDTQYF. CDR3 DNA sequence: TGTGCCAGCAGCCCCCTTTTGGGGGGCGGGACAGATACGCAGTATTTT.

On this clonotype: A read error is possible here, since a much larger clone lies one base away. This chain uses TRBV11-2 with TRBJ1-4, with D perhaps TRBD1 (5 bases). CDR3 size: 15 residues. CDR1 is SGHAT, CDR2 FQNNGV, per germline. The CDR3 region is CASSHVGGPNEKLVF. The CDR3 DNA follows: TGTGCCAGCAGCCATGTGGGGGGTCCTAATGAAAAACTGGTTTTT.

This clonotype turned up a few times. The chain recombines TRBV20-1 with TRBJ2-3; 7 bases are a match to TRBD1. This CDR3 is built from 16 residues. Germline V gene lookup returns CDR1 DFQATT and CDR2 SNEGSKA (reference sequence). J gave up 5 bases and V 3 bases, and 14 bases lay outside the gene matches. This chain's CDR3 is CSARAFRTGVRDTQYF. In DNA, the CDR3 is TGCAGTGCTAGGGCTTTCAGAACAGGGGTCAGAGATACGCAGTATTTT.